This T cell receptor (beta chain) stems from a study of T cells in localized non-small cell lung cancer. Study-level points and caveats: Highest T cell clonality was seen in uninvolved adjacent lung, surpassing that measured in tumor. A higher density of T cells in blood coincided with extended overall survival. Adjacent lung tissue had a median approximately 57 of the top 100 clones found in the tumor.

Within the sample, this clone is medium-sized. Its antigen remains unknown. There are 14 residues in the CDR3. Germline loops: CDR1 SGDLS, CDR2 YYNGEE. Trimming pared 4 bases from V and 0 bases from J, leaving 9 bases between. Sequencing used immunoSEQ multiplex PCR; TCRdb keeps in-frame clones, though not all of them. Altogether about 1,400 clones are present, nearly 20% being singletons, with the ten largest covering approximately 14%. This receptor was identified in a woman aged 35-75 years with stage II lung adenocarcinoma. Sequenced here: normal lung tissue next to the tumor, sampled before any cancer treatment. V is TRBV9 and J is TRBJ2-3; D call uncertain. CDR3 loop: CASSPPASTDTQYF. The DNA of the CDR3 is TGTGCCAGCAGCCCCCCAGCAAGCACAGATACGCAGTATTTT.